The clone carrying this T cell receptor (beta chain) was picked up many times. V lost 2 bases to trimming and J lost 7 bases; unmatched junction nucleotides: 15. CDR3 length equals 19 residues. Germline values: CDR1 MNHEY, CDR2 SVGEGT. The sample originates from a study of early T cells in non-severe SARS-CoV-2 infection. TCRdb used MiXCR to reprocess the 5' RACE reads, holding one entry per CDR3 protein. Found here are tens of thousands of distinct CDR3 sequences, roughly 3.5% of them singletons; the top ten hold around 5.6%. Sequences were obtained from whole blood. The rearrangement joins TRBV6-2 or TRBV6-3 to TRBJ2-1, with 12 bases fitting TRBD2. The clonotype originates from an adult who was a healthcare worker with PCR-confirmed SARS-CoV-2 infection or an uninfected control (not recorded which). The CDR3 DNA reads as TGTGCCAGCAGTTACGCCAGGAACCCTAGCGGGAGGGCCGGGAATGAGCAGTTCTTC. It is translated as CASSYARNPSGRAGNEQFF.